This T cell receptor beta chain emerged from a study of blood T cell repertoires in COVID-19. Whole-study context: There were acute and convalescent COVID-19 samples, and they came from the United States, Italy and Spain. PBMCs, B-cell-depleted T cells, or T cells were the source of the cDNA or gDNA that made up the material.

With 3 bases removed from V and 2 bases from J, the gap between germline ends came to 5 bases. The germline V gene encodes CDR1 GTSNPN and CDR2 SVGIG (reference sequence). This CDR3 has 12 amino acids. Adults between roughly 18 and 90 years of age took part from approximately 24 US areas. Self-reported history from a screening survey and questionnaire set each donor's cohort. Profiling relied on immunoSEQ multiplex PCR, and the TCRdb table lists in-frame clones only, not all of them. The table records roughly 250,000 clones, 80% to 90% of them present only once. In the case of this clone: The sample contains more than one DNA sequence encoding this CDR3.

V gene TRBV30 combines with J gene TRBJ1-5; D is perhaps TRBD1 (5 bases). This TCR was sampled from a woman aged 18-30 years who had recovered from COVID-19. The sequencing input was PBMCs or T cells enriched from blood (not recorded which). The CDR3 loop is CAWSRGNQPQHF. The CDR3 DNA follows: TGTGCCTGGAGCAGGGGCAATCAGCCCCAGCATTTT.